This T cell receptor beta chain came from a study of T cell changes during pregnancy in multiple sclerosis. The repertoire was sequenced with immunoSEQ multiplex PCR; TCRdb's copy has only in-frame clones and lacks some. The repertoire holds some 25,000 clones, with more than 75% as singletons. This CDR3 has 14 amino acids. Germline V gene lookup returns CDR1 WSHSY and CDR2 SAAADI. The V end was cut by 6 bases, the J end by 4 bases, with 15 bases between. The TCR sequence derives from a female donor in good health, enrolled as a control in a pregnancy study. The sequences come from CD4+ T cells from peripheral blood mononuclear cells, collected in the first trimester of pregnancy. The chain uses TRBV10-2 and TRBJ2-5; a weak D match, TRBD2 (5 bases). DNA of the CDR3: TGCGCCAGCAGAGGTCTAGCTTCCGCAGAGACCCAGTACTTC. It codes for CASRGLASAETQYF.